The 3 T cell receptor beta chains below all came from one sample that was sequenced in a study of shared clonotypes between healthy human individuals. This table comes from immunoSEQ multiplex PCR, and its TCRdb copy is limited to in-frame clones, with some not included. The repertoire holds about 2.4 million clones, 80% to 95% seen once, with more than 0.35% in the top ten. Sequencing input: naive CD4+ T cells from PBMCs. As for subset: CD45RA+ positively selected. The source of these receptors is a man between 18 and 29 years old in good health. Some clones in this sample may be carry-over from other donors' samples.

V usage is TRBV5-8 and J usage is TRBJ2-7, with no clear D. CDR1 and CDR2 (germline): SGHTS, YDEGEE. Trimming took 3 bases from V and 2 from J, leaving 6 bases between them. The CDR3 length is 12 residues. DNA for the CDR3: TGTGCCAGCAGCTACCGTACCTACGAGCAGTACTTC. This encodes CASSYRTYEQYF.

This CDR3 is CASSLPKTGQGIEKLFF. CDR3 DNA sequence: TGTGCCAGCAGTTTACCCAAGACGGGACAGGGGATCGAAAAACTGTTTTTT. This chain connects TRBV28 to TRBJ1-4; the match to TRBD1 covers 10 bases. Germline values: CDR1 MDHEN, CDR2 SYDVKM. J lost 8 bases, V lost 2 bases, and 11 bases had no gene match. CDR3 length: 17 residues.

V and J are TRBV7-8 and TRBJ2-3; 7 nucleotides agree with TRBD2. Germline-derived CDR1 and CDR2 are SGHVS and FQNEAQ. V trimming: 1 base; J trimming: 5 bases; junction bases outside the gene matches: 9. CDR3 length: 16 residues. CDR3 sequence: CASSLGLRGSGDTQYF. Here the CDR3 DNA reads TGTGCCAGCAGCTTAGGTCTGCGCGGGAGCGGAGATACGCAGTATTTT.